Shown below are 8 T cell receptor beta chains from a single sample sequenced in a study of blood T cells in healthy people across ages. Primed by a sample-barcoded 5' primer and a J-beta primer mix, a second PCR proceeded for roughly 6 to 12 cycles. TCRdb reprocessed the 5' RACE reads with MiXCR, giving one entry per CDR3 protein. The sample holds 450,000 to 700,000 distinct CDR3 sequences, 27% seen once. The sequencing sample was made of blood. These receptors were obtained from a woman in her seventies in good health.

The chain combines TRBV6-2 or TRBV6-3 with TRBJ2-5; D unresolved. Germline V lookup: CDR1 MNHEY, CDR2 SVGEGT. V dropped 2 bases and J dropped 5 bases, with 15 bases sitting between them. The CDR3 has 15 residues. CDR3 coding DNA: TGTGCCAGCAGTTACCGTAATTCGGTGGGGGAGACCCAGTACTTC. It encodes CASSYRNSVGETQYF.

The chain recombines TRBV30 with TRBJ1-1; no reliable D call. The CDR3 covers 13 residues. Between the trimmed V and J ends, which lost 2 bases and 1 base, there was a span of 8 bases. Germline CDR1 is GTSNPN and CDR2 is SVGIG (reference sequence). The CDR3 DNA is TGTGCCTGGAGTCAGAATCCGAACACTGAAGCTTTCTTT. It specifies CAWSQNPNTEAFF.

This clonotype was seen a handful of times. CDR3 nucleotides: TGTGCCACCAGTGCCGGGACAGGGGGCCAGCAGTTCTTC. This encodes CATSAGTGGQQFF. This chain links TRBV24-1 with TRBJ2-1, with 12 bases fitting TRBD1. The germline gives CDR1 KGHDR, CDR2 SFDVKD. This CDR3 spans 13 amino acids. V gave up 5 bases and J gave up 11 bases; unmatched junction bases: 3.

This clonotype was seen only once. The chain uses TRBV14 and TRBJ2-1; D gene uncertain. The V and J ends lost 3 bases and 12 bases respectively, with 12 bases between them. From germline, CDR1 is SGHDN and CDR2 FVKESK. The CDR3 contains 12 residues. The CDR3 region has the DNA TGTGCCAGCAGCCAGTACGACAAAGGGCAGTTCTTC. It is translated as CASSQYDKGQFF.

The chain uses TRBV6-2 or TRBV6-3 and TRBJ1-4; 11 bases match TRBD1. The CDR3 sequence is 15 residues long. With V trimmed by 5 bases and J by 7 bases, 6 bases remained unmatched. Germline V gene lookup returns CDR1 MNHEY and CDR2 SVGEGT. DNA for the CDR3: TGTGCCAGCAGTACCGGACAGGGGGCGTTTGAAAAACTGTTTTTT. Protein sequence: CASSTGQGAFEKLFF.

This clonotype was detected a few times. The CDR3 reads CSVDSNREVGYTF. The CDR3, as DNA: TGCAGCGTTGATTCTAACAGGGAGGTCGGCTACACCTTC. The chain carries TRBV29-1 and TRBJ1-2; D might be TRBD1 (6 bases). The length of the CDR3 is 13 residues. Looked up from germline, CDR1 is SQVTM and CDR2 is ANQGSEA. Trimming pared 3 bases from V and 8 bases from J, leaving 16 bases between.

This clonotype was recorded a few times. This rearrangement joins TRBV6-1 to TRBJ1-6, with D perhaps TRBD1 (5 bases). Germline CDR1 is MNHNS and CDR2 is SASEGT. The CDR3 length is 13 residues. V lost 8 bases, J lost 5 bases, and 10 bases lay in between. CDR3 sequence reads: CASGEGDNSPLHF. The CDR3 DNA reads TGTGCCAGCGGAGAAGGGGATAATTCACCCCTCCACTTT.

The rearrangement joins TRBV12-3 or TRBV12-4 to TRBJ1-2, with no clear D. The ends were cut back, 3 bases at V and 4 bases at J, with 9 bases in the middle. There are 13 residues in the CDR3. In DNA form, the CDR3 reads TGTGCCAGCAGTTTGCCCGGAAGCTATGGCTACACCTTC. As protein: CASSLPGSYGYTF.